Below are 23 T cell receptor beta chains sequenced from a single sample in a study of T cells in Graves' hyperthyroidism and ophthalmopathy (dated by TCRdb to the late 2010s). Receptors were amplified or captured by multiplex PCR. Sequencing took place on an Illumina HiSeq 2000. Amplification of TCR beta CDR3 regions was carried out from RNA transcripts. A first-round RT-PCR of the TCR CDR3 used the HTBI primer set with the Qiagen OneStep RT-PCR kit. In TCRdb, the public reads were trimmed at Q25 with fastp and aligned with MiXCR, with productive beta chains retained. CDR3 protein duplicates are merged, each entry listing the most common genes and DNA. In all, the sample holds 250,000 to 400,000 distinct CDR3 sequences, and approximately 14% of those were seen once. Jointly, the top ten make up 30% to 35% of the sample. What was sequenced was blood. The receptors were sampled from a woman between 40 and 50 years old with Graves' ophthalmopathy.

This clonotype was detected ten times or more. The chain couples TRBV27 to TRBJ2-5, with a tentative D call TRBD1 (5 bases). The V gene lost 3 bases and the J gene lost 2 bases, with 10 bases spanning the gap. The germline gives CDR1 MNHEY, CDR2 SMNVEV (reference sequence). The CDR3 totals 14 residues. CDR3 protein: CASSFRSGQETQYF. The CDR3 DNA is TGTGCCAGCAGTTTCCGGTCAGGGCAAGAGACCCAGTACTTC.

This clonotype has ten or more counts. The CDR3 loop is CASNEGQINEKLFF. CDR3 coding DNA: TGTGCCAGTAACGAGGGACAGATTAATGAAAAACTGTTTTTT. The V and J genes are TRBV19 and TRBJ1-4; TRBD1 matches at 7 bases. CDR3 length: 14 residues. Germline V gives CDR1 LNHDA, CDR2 SQIVND (reference sequence). V lost 7 bases, J lost 4 bases, and 6 bases stayed unmatched.

This clonotype was observed at least ten times. The chain uses TRBV11-2 and TRBJ2-5; a possible D gene is TRBD2 (5 bases). The germline gives CDR1 SGHAT, CDR2 FQNNGV. Deletions cut 4 bases from V and 5 bases from J, with 11 bases between. This CDR3 region has 13 residues. CDR3 amino acids: CASSSSSFETQYF. CDR3 DNA: TGTGCCAGCAGCTCCTCTAGCTTCGAGACCCAGTACTTC.

This clonotype has just a few counts. The chain joins TRBV5-6 to TRBJ1-1; no definite D call. Trimming took off 0 bases at V and 1 base at J, with 13 bases between the two ends. Germline lookup yields CDR1 SGHDT and CDR2 YYEEEE. The CDR3 spans 16 residues. The CDR3 is CASSLVGRSKNTEAFF. Written as DNA, the CDR3 is TGTGCCAGCAGCTTGGTGGGCAGAAGCAAGAACACTGAAGCTTTCTTT.

Worth noting for this clonotype: One junction end disagrees with the germline gene, perhaps due to a read error. The V call is TRBV7-9, the J call TRBJ2-7; tentative D call: TRBD1 (7 bases). In germline, CDR1 is SEHNR, CDR2 FQNEAQ (reference sequence). This CDR3 is 15 amino acids long. The DNA of the CDR3 is TGTACCAGCAGCTTGCGGGACAGCCGCCCCTTCGAGCAGTACTTC. Translated: CTSSLRDSRPFEQYF. The full variable domain, completed using reference TRBV7-9 and TRBJ2-7, is DTGVSQNPRHKITKRGQNVTFRCDPISEHNRLYWYRQTLGQGPEFLTYFQNEAQLEKSRLLSDRFSAERPKGSFSTLEIQRTEQGDSAMYLCTSSLRDSRPFEQYFGPGTRLTVT.

The chain has TRBV5-6 and TRBJ1-4, with D possibly TRBD1 on 6 matching bases. The germline V gene encodes CDR1 SGHDT and CDR2 YYEEEE. The germline V and J ends were trimmed by 0 bases and 7 bases, with 16 bases remaining between them. This CDR3 has 16 amino acids. CDR3 amino acids: CASSLAFRGRGEKLFF. Written as DNA, the CDR3 is TGTGCCAGCAGCTTGGCCTTCAGGGGACGAGGTGAAAAACTGTTTTTT.

This clonotype showed up many times. This chain uses TRBV11-3 with TRBJ1-3; D is unclear. Trimming left V 5 bases short and J 5 bases short, with 7 bases between. The CDR3 consists of 12 residues. The germline gives CDR1 SGHNT, CDR2 YENEEA. DNA of the CDR3: TGTGCCAGCAGCCTAGGCCGAAACACCATATATTTT. Translated: CASSLGRNTIYF. The variable domain in full, with the rest retrieved from reference TRBV11-3 and TRBJ1-3, is EAGVVQSPRYKIIEKKQPVAFWCNPISGHNTLYWYLQNLGQGPELLIRYENEEAVDDSQLPKDRFSAERLKGVDSTLKIQPAELGDSAVYLCASSLGRNTIYFGEGSWLTVV.

This clonotype was seen ten or more times. The V gene is TRBV18, the J gene TRBJ2-5; no clear D. In germline, CDR1 is KGHSH, CDR2 LQKENI. This CDR3 contains 14 residues. Trimming pared 2 bases from V and 1 base from J, leaving 8 bases between. This CDR3 is CASSPGAFQETQYF. The CDR3, as DNA: TGTGCCAGCTCACCAGGCGCTTTCCAAGAGACCCAGTACTTC.

This clonotype appeared many times. The V call is TRBV12-3 or TRBV12-4, the J call TRBJ2-2, with TRBD2 matching 15 bases. This CDR3 region has 16 residues. With V trimmed by 3 bases and J by 7 bases, 3 bases remained unmatched. CDR3 in amino acids: CASSFGTSGGSGELFF. The CDR3 bases are TGTGCCAGCAGTTTCGGGACTAGCGGGGGGAGCGGGGAGCTGTTTTTT.

This clonotype was observed a few times. Germline and junction disagree at one end, which may indicate a read error. The V and J genes are TRBV11-2 and TRBJ2-5, with 13 bases aligning to TRBD2. The CDR3 is 17 amino acids. Germline V gene data show CDR1 as SGHAT and CDR2 as FQNNGV. Here the CDR3 reads CANSLGPPLAGGQTQYF. The CDR3 DNA follows: TGTGCCAACAGCTTAGGACCTCCACTAGCGGGGGGGCAGACCCAGTACTTC. Complete variable domain (other parts from reference TRBV11-2 and TRBJ2-5): EAGVAQSPRYKIIEKRQSVAFWCNPISGHATLYWYQQILGQGPKLLIQFQNNGVVDDSQLPKDRFSAERLKGVDSTLKIQPAKLEDSAVYLCANSLGPPLAGGQTQYFGPGTRLLVL.

The chain links TRBV20-1 to TRBJ2-7; the match to TRBD2 covers 11 bases. The germline CDR1 and CDR2 sequences are DFQATT and SNEGSKA (reference sequence). The CDR3 length is 13 residues. V was pared by 4 bases and J by 2 bases, with 1 base of the junction left unmatched. The CDR3 protein is CSATSGRTYEQYF. As DNA, the CDR3 is TGCAGTGCTACTAGCGGGAGGACCTACGAGCAGTACTTC.

Many counts were recorded for this clonotype. This chain connects TRBV28 to TRBJ2-7; 7 nucleotides match TRBD2. The CDR3 is 14 amino acids. V gave up 2 bases and J gave up 7 bases; unmatched junction bases: 8. The V gene's germline CDR1 is MDHEN and CDR2 SYDVKM. The CDR3 DNA sequence: TGTGCCAGCAGTTTAATGGCGGGAGATCGGGAGCAGTACTTC. It encodes CASSLMAGDREQYF.

Many counts were recorded for this clonotype. The chain is built from TRBV12-3 or TRBV12-4 and TRBJ2-1; TRBD2 is a possible D gene (5 bases). The length of the CDR3 is 14 residues. V was cut by 6 bases and J by 5 bases, with 14 bases left in between. CDR3 coding DNA: TGTGCCAGCAGCCCCTTGCGGGTAAACAATGAGCAGTTCTTC. This gives the protein CASSPLRVNNEQFF.

This clonotype was counted ten times or more. The chain has TRBV2 and TRBJ2-7, with 11 bases aligning to TRBD2. Trimming took 6 bases from V and 3 from J; bases not matched to a gene: 7. The CDR3 extends over 15 amino acids. CDR1 is SNHLY and CDR2 is FYNNEI in the germline V gene. CDR3 in amino acids: CASRPTSGGNYEQYF. DNA of the CDR3: TGTGCCAGCAGGCCAACTAGCGGGGGTAACTACGAGCAGTACTTC.

This clonotype was seen repeatedly, ten times or more. This chain joins TRBV6-5 and TRBJ1-2; no firm D call. Trimming removed 2 bases at V and 6 bases at J, with 7 bases between. The germline gives CDR1 MNHEY, CDR2 SVGAGI. The CDR3 is 12 residues long. For the CDR3, the DNA is TGTGCCAGCAGTTACAGTGGTGATGGCTACACCTTC. Its protein product is CASSYSGDGYTF.

This clonotype was seen repeatedly, ten times or more. The chain is built from TRBV28 and TRBJ1-1; perhaps TRBD1 as D (5 bases). Per the germline V gene, CDR1 is MDHEN and CDR2 is SYDVKM. The CDR3 totals 15 residues. Trimming pared 6 bases from V and 6 bases from J, leaving 20 bases between. The CDR3 nucleotides read TGTGCCAGCAGAGACACTAACGGGGGAATATCTGAAGCTTTCTTT. It encodes CASRDTNGGISEAFF. Drawing the rest from reference TRBV28 and TRBJ1-1, the complete variable domain is DVKVTQSSRYLVKRTGEKVFLECVQDMDHENMFWYRQDPGLGLRLIYFSYDVKMKEKGDIPEGYSVSREKKERFSLILESASTNQTSMYLCASRDTNGGISEAFFGQGTRLTVV.

This sequence joins TRBV18 and TRBJ1-2; possible D gene TRBD1, 5 bases. The CDR3 sequence is 14 residues long. The germline V and J ends were trimmed by 2 bases and 4 bases, with 11 bases remaining between them. CDR1 KGHSH and CDR2 LQKENI come from the germline V gene. As DNA, the CDR3 is TGTGCCAGCTCACCAGACAGCCCCAGCTATGGCTACACCTTC. Protein sequence: CASSPDSPSYGYTF.

This clonotype turned up a few times. V is TRBV6-2 or TRBV6-3 and J is TRBJ2-1; 12 nucleotides match TRBD2. This CDR3 is built from 16 residues. Germline CDR1 reads MNHEY; CDR2 reads SVGEGT. The J segment lost 6 bases and the V segment lost 2 bases, leaving 5 bases of the junction unmatched. The CDR3 region is CASSYGTSGRTNEQFF. The DNA for the CDR3 is TGTGCCAGCAGTTACGGGACTAGCGGGCGAACCAATGAGCAGTTCTTC.

This clonotype was seen many times. The V call is TRBV28, the J call TRBJ2-2, with a possible D match to TRBD2 (7 bases). Germline V gene data show CDR1 as MDHEN and CDR2 as SYDVKM. CDR3 size: 16 residues. Deletions cut 2 bases from V and 5 bases from J, with 15 bases between. CDR3 sequence reads: CASSLLRGGGTGELFF. The DNA of the CDR3 is TGTGCCAGCAGTTTACTACGAGGGGGGGGAACCGGGGAGCTGTTTTTT.

This clonotype was detected a few times. The V call is TRBV3-1, the J call TRBJ2-1, with a tentative D call TRBD2 (5 bases). V was clipped by 4 bases and J by 10 bases, with 17 bases between them. Germline V gives CDR1 LGHDT, CDR2 YNNKEL (reference sequence). The CDR3 is 14 residues long. The DNA of the CDR3 is TGTGCCAGCAGCCCCCCGGGTTTAACGGGGGAGCAGTTCTTC. Its protein is CASSPPGLTGEQFF.

This clonotype occurred many times. The gene calls are TRBV6-1 and TRBJ2-7; D ambiguous. Trimming removed 5 bases from V and 1 base from J, with 9 bases in between. The CDR3 is made up of 13 amino acids. Per the germline V gene, CDR1 is MNHNS and CDR2 is SASEGT. The CDR3, as DNA: TGTGCCAGCAGTCCCAGCAGATCCTACGAGCAGTACTTC. Encoded protein: CASSPSRSYEQYF.

Many counts were recorded for this clonotype. This chain connects TRBV2 to TRBJ2-7; 10 nucleotides agree with TRBD1. Germline-derived CDR1 and CDR2 are SNHLY and FYNNEI. The CDR3 runs 14 residues. Trimming removed 6 bases from V and 0 bases from J; junction bases left unmatched: 2. The CDR3 reads CASRRQGASYEQYF. The CDR3 region has the DNA TGTGCCAGCAGGAGACAGGGGGCCTCCTACGAGCAGTACTTC.

This clonotype has ten or more counts. The chain is built from TRBV7-2 and TRBJ1-2; 9 nucleotides line up with TRBD1. Germline CDR1 reads SGHTA; CDR2 reads FQGNSA. V lost 1 base to trimming and J lost 8 bases; unmatched junction nucleotides: 5. The CDR3 extends over 14 amino acids. DNA for the CDR3: TGTGCCAGCAGCTTAGTTGACAGGGGGGGAGGCTACACCTTC. Translating gives CASSLVDRGGGYTF.